This T cell receptor beta chain came from a study of blood T cell repertoires in COVID-19. Overall study context: PBMCs, B-cell-depleted T cells, or T cells provided the cDNA or gDNA that made up the material.

The CDR3 has 12 amino acids. Per the germline V gene, CDR1 is SNHLY and CDR2 is FYNNEI. Trimming pared 6 bases from V and 5 bases from J, leaving 11 bases between. Participant ages covered about 18 to 89 years across approximately 25 US areas. This table comes from immunoSEQ multiplex PCR, and its TCRdb copy is limited to in-frame clones, with some not included. The data hold 200,000 to 300,000 clones, with 88% observed a single time. The chain employs TRBV2 and TRBJ2-7; tentatively, D is TRBD1 (6 bases). Sequencing was performed on PBMCs or T cells enriched from blood (not recorded which). This receptor was identified in a woman in her thirties or forties with acute COVID-19. The CDR3 sequence: CASSRRGNEQYF. CDR3 DNA sequence: TGTGCCAGCAGCAGAAGGGGGAACGAGCAGTACTTC.